The present T cell receptor beta chain was sequenced within a study of T-cell reconstitution after alpha-beta-depleted transplantation in children. A library of TCRbeta sequences, prepared with unique molecular identifiers, was generated. Each CDR3 protein gets one entry after TCRdb re-called the PCR reads with MiXCR. The sample records 25,000 or so distinct CDR3 sequences, roughly 19% being singletons. Germline V gene lookup returns CDR1 DFQATT and CDR2 SNEGSKA (reference sequence). V lost 6 bases, J lost 8 bases, and 14 bases lay in between. The CDR3 contains 13 residues. Sequenced here: PBMCs, mostly from graft donor cells, sampled 60 days after TCRalphabeta/CD19-depleted stem cell transplant. The receptor's source is a male patient between 2 and 10 years old who had a stem cell transplant for acute lymphoblastic leukemia, so the T cells may come from the graft donor. The chain couples TRBV20-1 to TRBJ1-6, with TRBD1 as a possible D gene (5 bases). The CDR3 DNA reads as TGCAGTGCCAACCCAGGGCCCGATTCACCCCTCCACTTT. Translated: CSANPGPDSPLHF.